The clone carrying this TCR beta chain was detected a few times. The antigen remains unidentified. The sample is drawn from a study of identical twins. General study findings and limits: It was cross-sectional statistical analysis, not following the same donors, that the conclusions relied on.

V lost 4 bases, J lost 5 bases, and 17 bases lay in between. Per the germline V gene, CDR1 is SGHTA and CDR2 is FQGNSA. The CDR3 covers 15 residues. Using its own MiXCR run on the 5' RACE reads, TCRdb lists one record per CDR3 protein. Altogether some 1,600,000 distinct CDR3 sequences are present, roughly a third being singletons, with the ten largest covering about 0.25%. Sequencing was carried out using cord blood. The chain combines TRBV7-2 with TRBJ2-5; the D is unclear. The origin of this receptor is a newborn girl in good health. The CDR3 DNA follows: TGTGCCAGCAGCTCCTCTAGATCTAGGTTGGAGACCCAGTACTTC. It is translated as CASSSSRSRLETQYF. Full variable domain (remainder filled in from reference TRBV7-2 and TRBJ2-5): GAGVSQSPSNKVTEKGKDVELRCDPISGHTALYWYRQSLGQGLEFLIYFQGNSAPDKSGLPSDRFSAERTGGSVSTLTIQRTQQEDSAVYLCASSSSRSRLETQYFGPGTRLLVL.